This passage covers 14 T cell receptor beta chains from one sample sequenced in a study of CD8 T cells in Susac syndrome. A quantity of 0.5 to 1 ug RNA underwent reverse transcription using random hexamers. TCRdb redid the calling of the immunoSEQ multiplex PCR reads with MiXCR, one entry per CDR3 protein. This table has some 97,000 distinct CDR3 sequences, approximately 95% appearing once. The material sequenced was CD8+ T cells from PBMCs. The source is a human donor with Susac syndrome.

The chain employs TRBV15 and TRBJ2-7; the match to TRBD1 covers 10 bases. CDR1 LNHNV and CDR2 YYDKDF come from the germline V gene (reference sequence). V shed 0 bases, J shed 4 bases, and the junction held 6 bases outside the gene matches. The CDR3 length is 16 residues. CDR3 residues: CATSRDFRGQGYEQYF. Here the CDR3 DNA reads TGTGCCACCAGCAGAGATTTTAGGGGACAGGGGTACGAGCAGTACTTC.

This chain connects TRBV23-1 to TRBJ2-5; the match to TRBD1 covers 8 bases. TRBV23-1 is an ORF, and what it does is uncertain. The length of the CDR3 is 12 residues. V gave up 9 bases and J gave up 1 base; unmatched junction bases: 1. CDR3 amino acids: CASGQGQETQYF. DNA for the CDR3: TGCGCCAGTGGACAGGGCCAAGAGACCCAGTACTTC.

The gene calls are TRBV18 and TRBJ2-7; 11 nucleotides line up with TRBD2. V shed 0 bases, J shed 1 base, and the junction held 2 bases outside the gene matches. Germline V gene lookup returns CDR1 KGHSH and CDR2 LQKENI. The CDR3 is made up of 16 amino acids. The CDR3 nucleotides read TGTGCCAGCTCACCACCGGGACTAGCGGCGTCCTACGAGCAGTACTTC. This gives the protein CASSPPGLAASYEQYF.

CDR3 amino acids: CSVGGAGGNYGYTF. As DNA, the CDR3 is TGCAGCGTTGGTGGTGCAGGGGGGAACTATGGCTACACCTTC. The chain uses TRBV29-1 and TRBJ1-2; 7 bases are shared with TRBD1. The CDR3 runs to 14 residues. J was trimmed by 2 bases and V by 4 bases; bases with no gene match: 7. CDR1 is SQVTM and CDR2 is ANQGSEA in the germline V gene.

J is TRBJ2-2 and V is TRBV3-1; D gene ambiguous. Per the germline V gene, CDR1 is LGHDT and CDR2 is YNNKEL (reference sequence). V was trimmed by 0 bases and J by 1 base, leaving 12 bases between them. This CDR3 contains 17 residues. CDR3 sequence: CASSQDWVAENTGELFF. The CDR3 DNA follows: TGTGCCAGCAGCCAAGATTGGGTCGCTGAGAACACCGGGGAGCTGTTTTTT.

This chain links TRBV29-1 with TRBJ1-1; D might be TRBD1 (5 bases). CDR1 is SQVTM and CDR2 is ANQGSEA in the germline V gene. There are 14 residues in the CDR3. V was trimmed by 6 bases and J by 7 bases, leaving 21 bases between them. The CDR3 reads CSVGPGRAGGEAFF. The CDR3 DNA reads as TGCAGCGTCGGTCCGGGCCGAGCCGGGGGTGAAGCTTTCTTT.

The V and J genes are TRBV20-1 and TRBJ1-6; 9 bases match TRBD1. From germline, CDR1 is DFQATT and CDR2 SNEGSKA (reference sequence). Trimming at V came to 5 bases and at J to 9 bases, leaving 8 bases not matched to a gene. CDR3 size: 14 residues. This chain's CDR3 is CSARTGQGSSPLHF. CDR3 nucleotide sequence: TGCAGTGCTCGAACGGGACAGGGCAGTTCACCCCTCCACTTT.

J is TRBJ2-3 and V is TRBV29-1, with D possibly called TRBD1 or TRBD2 (5 bases each). Trimming took 7 bases from V and 0 from J, leaving 8 bases between them. The CDR3 has 12 residues. CDR1 and CDR2 (germline): SQVTM, ANQGSEA. The CDR3 protein is CSGGTSTDTQYF. CDR3 in DNA: TGCAGCGGAGGGACCAGCACAGATACGCAGTATTTT.

The J gene is TRBJ2-1, the V gene TRBV12-5; D is possibly TRBD2 (6 bases). Germline V gene lookup returns CDR1 LGHNT and CDR2 FRNRAP. The CDR3 is 14 residues long. The V gene lost 2 bases and the J gene lost 6 bases, with 11 bases spanning the gap. The CDR3 DNA is TGTGCTAGTGGTTTGTACGGAGGGGTCAATGAGCAGTTCTTC. Translation gives CASGLYGGVNEQFF.

The genes are TRBV4-1 and TRBJ2-1; D may match TRBD1 or TRBD2 (5 bases each). There are 14 residues in the CDR3. Germline loops: CDR1 MGHRA, CDR2 YSYEKL. V gave up 0 bases and J gave up 10 bases, with 13 bases separating them. CDR3 in DNA: TGCGCCAGCAGCCAAGAGCGGCAGGGCGGGGAGCAGTTCTTC. This encodes CASSQERQGGEQFF.

This clonotype was picked up one time. The rearrangement uses TRBV11-3 and TRBJ2-1, with D possibly being TRBD1 or TRBD2 (6 bases each). Trimming removed 0 bases at V and 10 bases at J, with 19 bases between. The CDR3 is made up of 16 amino acids. Germline V CDR1 and CDR2: SGHNT, YENEEA. In nucleotides, the CDR3 is TGTGCCAGCAGCTTAGATCGGGGGCAGGGCCTGGCAGAGCAGTTCTTC. Protein product: CASSLDRGQGLAEQFF.

This clonotype was found once. The rearrangement uses TRBV20-1 and TRBJ2-5, with TRBD2 matching 11 bases. The CDR3 loop spans 14 amino acids. Germline lookup yields CDR1 DFQATT and CDR2 SNEGSKA (reference sequence). Losses at the gene ends were 5 bases for V and 3 bases for J; bases not matched to a gene: 5. The CDR3 reads CSAFVSGGEETQYF. The CDR3 DNA reads as TGCAGTGCTTTCGTTAGCGGGGGGGAAGAGACCCAGTACTTC.

The CDR3 sequence is CASSVELAGDTQYF. The CDR3 DNA follows: TGTGCCAGCAGCGTAGAACTAGCGGGGGATACGCAGTATTTT. The chain links TRBV9 to TRBJ2-3; TRBD2 matches at 10 bases. The trim removed 0 bases at V and 6 bases at J, leaving 1 base unmatched. The V gene's germline CDR1 is SGDLS and CDR2 YYNGEE. The CDR3 has 14 amino acids. The full variable domain, with the rest looked up from reference TRBV9 and TRBJ2-3, is DSGVTQTPKHLITATGQRVTLRCSPRSGDLSVYWYQQSLDQGLQFLIQYYNGEERAKGNILERFSAQQFPDLHSELNLSSLELGDSALYFCASSVELAGDTQYFGPGTRLTVL.

The chain has TRBV7-9 and TRBJ2-7; D may be TRBD1 (5 bases). Trimming removed 2 bases at V and 5 bases at J, with 10 bases between. The germline V gene encodes CDR1 SEHNR and CDR2 FQNEAQ (reference sequence). The CDR3 spans 13 residues. CDR3: CASSLPGNHEQYF. The CDR3 bases are TGTGCCAGCAGCTTACCAGGGAACCACGAGCAGTACTTC.